This T cell receptor (beta chain) derives from a study of shared clonotypes between healthy human individuals. At the level of the study: A couple of women and three men aged 18 to 49 made up the donors.

Trimming took 4 bases from V and 5 from J, leaving 23 bases between them. This CDR3 region has 18 residues. The germline V gene encodes CDR1 KGHSH and CDR2 LQKENI. Sequenced by immunoSEQ multiplex PCR; TCRdb stores in-frame clones only, minus some. The sample yields a few million clones, 90% to 95% seen once. The chain employs TRBV18 and TRBJ2-2; maybe TRBD2 (5 bases). Sequencing was performed on naive CD4+ T cells from PBMCs. Described subset: CD45RA+ positively selected. This receptor was identified in a man aged 18 to 29 in good health. Some clones in this sample may be carry-over from other donors' samples. The CDR3 loop reads CASSHGGLATRWTGELFF. CDR3 bases: TGTGCCAGCTCACATGGAGGTTTAGCTACCAGGTGGACCGGGGAGCTGTTTTTT.